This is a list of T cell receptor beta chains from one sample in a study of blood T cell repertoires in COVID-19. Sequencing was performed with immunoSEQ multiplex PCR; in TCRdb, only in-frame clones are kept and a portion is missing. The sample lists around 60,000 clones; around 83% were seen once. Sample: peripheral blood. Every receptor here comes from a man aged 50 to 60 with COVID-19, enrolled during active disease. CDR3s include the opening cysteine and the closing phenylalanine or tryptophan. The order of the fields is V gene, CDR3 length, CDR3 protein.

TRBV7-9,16,CASSPGLAGLTDTQYF
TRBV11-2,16,CASSPGLGLSYNEQFF
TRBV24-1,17,CATSDRGLVLAGDEQYF
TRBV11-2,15,CASSVRRFGANVLTF
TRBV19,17,CASSMGRGGLSNQPQHF
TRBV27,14,CASSLGRGNTEAFF
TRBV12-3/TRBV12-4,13,CASRRDRDYGYTF
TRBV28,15,CASSPGTGEYQPQHF
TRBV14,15,CASSQAGAGNNEQFF
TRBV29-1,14,CSVEAQGGDYGYTF
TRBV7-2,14,CASSLSAGANGYTF
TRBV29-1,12,CSIPTGRDTQYF
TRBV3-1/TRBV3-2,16,CASSPSGTVMNTEAFF
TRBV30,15,CAWKKGTRDTGELFF
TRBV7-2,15,CASSRRRDTSYEQYF
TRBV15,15,CATSRETSAAYEQYF
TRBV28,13,CASSVGGPNEQFF
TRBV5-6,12,CASTRQGETQYF
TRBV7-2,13,CASSLEAGRGYTF
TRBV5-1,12,CASTRGTDTQYF
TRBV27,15,CASSLRWAGGTEAFF
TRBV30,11,CAWRAYNEQFF
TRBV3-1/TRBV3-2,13,CASSHPGGYEQYF
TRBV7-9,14,CASSFQGFNTEAFF
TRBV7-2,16,CASSLATGTGSYEQYF
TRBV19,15,CASSALTEGNTEAFF
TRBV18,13,CASSPAGAYEQYF
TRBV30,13,CAWSGGVQETQYF
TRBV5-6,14,CASSLEQGHNEQYF
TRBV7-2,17,CASSLTGTGGANYGYTF
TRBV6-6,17,CASSRTGILSSGNTIYF
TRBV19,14,CASALGQGKETQYF
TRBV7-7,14,CASSLGRNTGELFF
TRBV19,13,CASSSTGLDGYTF
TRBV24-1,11,CATETQETQYF
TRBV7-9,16,CASSPAGTSGADTQYF
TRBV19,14,CASKQGPGMYEQYF
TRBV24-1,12,CATSDLAGGYTF
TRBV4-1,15,CASSLTGEGTDTQYF
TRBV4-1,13,CASSRTVNTEAFF
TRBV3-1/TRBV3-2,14,CASSHGRSGNTIYF
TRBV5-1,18,CASLPGSIRLLNTGELFF
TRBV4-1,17,CASSQEKGGGRKETQYF
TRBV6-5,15,CASSPGGLLDSPLHF
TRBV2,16,CAGGPGLRQGTQPQHF
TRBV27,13,CASSRQGADTQYF
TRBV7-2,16,CASSGRVRNTYNEQFF
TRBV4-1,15,CASSHPGSRTDTQYF
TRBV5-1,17,CASSLGTVAGGRETQYF
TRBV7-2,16,CASSYLGGAVGEKLFF
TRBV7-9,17,CASMPGTSGSNTGELFF
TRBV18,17,CASSPLGLAGSVETQYF
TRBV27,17,CASRGTSGRLSSYEQYF
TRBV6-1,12,CASKGGPYEQYF